The TCR beta chain described here comes from a study of blood T cell repertoires in COVID-19. For the study at large: Spain, Italy and the United States supplied samples that represented acute and convalescent COVID-19. PBMCs, B-cell-depleted T cells, or T cells were the source of the cDNA or gDNA that made up the material.

This clone was seen a single time. Profiling relied on immunoSEQ multiplex PCR, and the TCRdb table lists in-frame clones only, not all of them. The sample has about half a million clones, roughly 88% seen once; the top ten hold approximately 2.9%. The CDR3 totals 14 residues. J lost 5 bases, V lost 4 bases, and 4 bases had no gene match. Germline assignment: CDR1 SGHTA and CDR2 FQGNSA. The sequenced sample consisted of peripheral blood. This clonotype was sampled from a human donor in a cohort sampled during active COVID-19. This sequence joins TRBV7-2 and TRBJ1-4; TRBD1 matches 7 bases. CDR3 sequence (DNA): TGTGCCAGCAGCTCGGGACAGCAAAATGAAAAACTGTTTTTT. It codes for CASSSGQQNEKLFF.